This T cell receptor beta chain was sequenced in a study of multiple sclerosis patients with progressive multifocal leukoencephalopathy. Time point noted: time of PML onset. T3 refers to blood collected at the onset of PML. Study observations and caveats: Before and during natalizumab, the clones expanded at PML already existed. Lower normalized Shannon entropy suggested reduced TRB diversity in most PML patients. Whether JC virus or general immunocompromise explains the findings remained unclear.

Worth noting for this clone: Its antigen is not known.

The protocol was immunoSEQ multiplex PCR, while the TCRdb copy is restricted to in-frame clones and leaves out a portion. There are 25,000 to 35,000 clones in the sample; around 90% occur only once, and about 6% lies in the top ten. Per germline, CDR1 MDHEN and CDR2 SYDVKM. The CDR3 consists of 13 residues. Trimming removed 9 bases from V and 3 bases from J; junction bases left unmatched: 7. The chain couples TRBV28 to TRBJ1-2, with 7 bases that match TRBD1. The clonotype originates from a woman between 35 and 50 years old with progressive multifocal leukoencephalopathy. The input for sequencing was PBMCs, taken from a patient treated with natalizumab. CDR3 sequence reads: CASTSGTDYGYTF. CDR3 DNA: TGTGCCAGTACGAGTGGGACAGACTATGGCTACACCTTC.